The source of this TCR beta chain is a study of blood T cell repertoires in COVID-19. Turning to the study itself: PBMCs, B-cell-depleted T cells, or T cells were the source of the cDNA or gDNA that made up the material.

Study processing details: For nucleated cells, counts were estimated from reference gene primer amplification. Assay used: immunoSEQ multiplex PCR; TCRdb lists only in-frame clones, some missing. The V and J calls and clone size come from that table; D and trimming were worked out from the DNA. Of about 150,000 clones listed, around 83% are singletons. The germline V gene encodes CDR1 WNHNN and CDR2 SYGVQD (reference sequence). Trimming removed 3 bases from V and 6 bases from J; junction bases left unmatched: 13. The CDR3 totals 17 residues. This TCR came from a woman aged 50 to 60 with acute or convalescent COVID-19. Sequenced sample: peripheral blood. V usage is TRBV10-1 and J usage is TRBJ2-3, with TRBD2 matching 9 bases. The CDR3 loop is CASSDGLASSGFDTQYF. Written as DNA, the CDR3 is TGCGCCAGCAGTGATGGACTAGCGTCGAGCGGGTTCGATACGCAGTATTTT.